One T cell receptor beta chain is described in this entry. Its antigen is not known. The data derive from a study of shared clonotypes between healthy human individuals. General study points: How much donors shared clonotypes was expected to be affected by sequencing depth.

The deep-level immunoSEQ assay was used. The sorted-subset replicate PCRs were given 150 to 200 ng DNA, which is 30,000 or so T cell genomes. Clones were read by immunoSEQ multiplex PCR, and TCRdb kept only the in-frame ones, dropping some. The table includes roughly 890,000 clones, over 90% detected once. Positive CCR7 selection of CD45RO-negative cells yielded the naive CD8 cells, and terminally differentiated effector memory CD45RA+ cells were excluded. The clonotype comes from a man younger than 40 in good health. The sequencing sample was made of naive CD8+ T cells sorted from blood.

CDR3 nucleotides: TGTGCCAGCAGTCTCCAAGGACAGGGGCAAGAGACCCAGTACTTC. Translation gives CASSLQGQGQETQYF. This rearrangement joins TRBV28 to TRBJ2-5; 9 nucleotides align to TRBD1. The CDR3 spans 15 residues. Per germline, CDR1 MDHEN and CDR2 SYDVKM. The V segment lost 5 bases and the J segment 2 bases; nucleotides outside the gene matches: 6.